These T cell receptor beta chains were read from a single sample in a study of response to subunit inactivated influenza vaccine. TCRdb reprocessed the RT-PCR reads with MiXCR, giving one entry per CDR3 protein. In the table there are around 570,000 distinct CDR3 sequences, about 11% of which are singletons. This sample also belongs to another study, concerning T cells expressing NK-cell markers.

The source material was PBMCs from blood, sampled on the day of vaccination. The receptors shown here come from a man between 45 and 60 years old who received an inactivated influenza vaccine. Each CDR3 is given with its conserved first and last residue. D genes are given only for firm matches. Size tells how often a clone was seen (once, few, many) or the class of an expanded clone, and some rows leave it out.

j_gene | v_gene | abundance | d_gene | len | CDR3aa | CDR3nt
TRBJ2-1 | TRBV10-3 | few | TRBD2 | 14 | CAIRLAGGPDEQFF | TGTGCCATCAGGTTAGCGGGGGGGCCTGATGAGCAGTTCTTC
TRBJ1-1 | TRBV6-5 | many | TRBD1 | 18 | CASLTTREYRGRSTEAFF | TGTGCCAGCTTAACTACAAGGGAATACAGGGGGCGCAGCACTGAAGCTTTCTTT
TRBJ1-1 | TRBV29-1 | NA | NA | 14 | CSAKTGAFGTEAFF | TGCAGCGCAAAAACGGGGGCGTTTGGCACTGAAGCTTTCTTT
TRBJ2-1 | TRBV18 | NA | NA | 15 | CASSPGRGMDNEQFF | TGTGCCAGCTCACCTGGACGGGGAATGGACAATGAGCAGTTCTTC
TRBJ2-1 | TRBV6-1 | many | NA | 14 | CASSESPGDNEQFF | TGTGCCAGCAGTGAATCGCCCGGAGACAATGAGCAGTTCTTC
TRBJ2-7 | TRBV15 | NA | TRBD1 | 15 | CATSRDVYRGLEQYF | TGTGCCACCAGCAGAGACGTTTACAGGGGGCTAGAGCAGTACTTC
TRBJ2-7 | TRBV4-2 | NA | TRBD2 | 16 | CASSQDGAGGTYEQYF | TGTGCCAGCAGCCAAGATGGAGCGGGGGGGACCTACGAGCAGTACTTC
TRBJ1-5 | TRBV6-2/TRBV6-3 | few | TRBD1 | 18 | CASSYTTGTGGSNQPQHF | TGTGCCAGCAGTTACACCACAGGGACAGGGGGAAGCAATCAGCCCCAGCATTTT
TRBJ2-3 | TRBV20-1 | few | TRBD2 | 15 | CSAERTSGRADTQYF | TGCAGTGCGGAAAGGACTAGCGGGCGGGCAGATACGCAGTATTTT
TRBJ2-5 | TRBV5-1 | few | NA | 14 | CASSLRGRVETQYF | TGCGCCAGCAGCTTGCGGGGAAGAGTGGAGACCCAGTACTTC
TRBJ2-5 | TRBV5-1 | many | TRBD2 | 15 | CASSLGLAGEETQYF | TGCGCCAGCAGCTTGGGACTAGCGGGTGAAGAGACCCAGTACTTC
TRBJ1-4 | TRBV7-2 | NA | NA | 15 | CASSFSVRDNEKLFF | TGTGCCAGCAGCTTTTCCGTCAGGGACAATGAAAAACTGTTTTTT
TRBJ1-2 | TRBV14 | few | NA | 14 | CASSQTMGTYGYTF | TGTGCCAGCAGCCAAACTATGGGCACCTATGGCTACACCTTC
TRBJ2-7 | TRBV20-1 | NA | NA | 15 | CSARATQPGRYEQYF | TGCAGTGCTAGAGCCACTCAGCCAGGGCGCTACGAGCAGTACTTC
TRBJ1-4 | TRBV4-3 | few | NA | 13 | CASSQQTNEKLFF | TGCGCCAGCAGCCAACAGACTAATGAAAAACTGTTTTTT
TRBJ2-2 | TRBV27 | many | NA | 11 | CATLNTGELFF | TGTGCCACCTTGAACACCGGGGAGCTGTTTTTT
TRBJ2-7 | TRBV11-1 | few | TRBD2 | 18 | CASSSFGTSGRMSYEQYF | TGTGCCAGCAGCTCCTTCGGGACTAGCGGGAGGATGTCCTACGAGCAGTACTTC
TRBJ2-7 | TRBV20-1 | few | TRBD1 | 15 | CSVSKSRQGQYEQYF | TGCAGCGTATCCAAATCCCGACAGGGGCAGTACGAGCAGTACTTC
TRBJ2-5 | TRBV7-2 | NA | NA | 12 | CASSPAAETQYF | TGTGCCAGCAGCCCGGCCGCGGAGACCCAGTACTTC
TRBJ1-5 | TRBV3-1 | few | NA | 12 | CASSQENQPQHF | TGTGCCAGCAGCCAAGAGAATCAGCCCCAGCATTTT
TRBJ2-3 | TRBV11-2 | NA | TRBD2 | 14 | CASSLGGGRDTQYF | TGTGCCAGCAGCTTGGGGGGGGGAAGGGATACGCAGTATTTT
TRBJ2-5 | TRBV6-1 | NA | TRBD2 | 15 | CASRTGLGSQETQYF | TGTGCCAGCAGAACGGGACTAGGTAGCCAAGAGACCCAGTACTTC
TRBJ2-7 | TRBV7-9 | many | NA | 15 | CASSLLGTSLGEQYF | TGTGCCAGCAGCTTATTAGGGACGTCCTTGGGGGAGCAGTACTTC